This T cell receptor (beta chain) stems from a study of shared clonotypes between healthy human individuals. Findings and limits, study-wide: Represented genetic and exposure-history diversity was restricted by having few donors.

Points on this clone: The antigen remains unidentified.

The CDR3 has 14 amino acids. Germline CDR1 and CDR2: MNHNS and SASEGT. Trimming shortened V by 7 bases and J by 0 bases, and 13 bases separated the two germline ends. Profiled with immunoSEQ multiplex PCR; TCRdb holds only in-frame clones, not every one. This table has more than 400,000 clones, about 72% appearing once. The sequence came from a middle-aged woman in good health. Some clones in this sample may be carry-over from other donors' samples. V and J are TRBV6-1 and TRBJ2-7; D remains unclear. The sequenced sample was PBMCs. The CDR3 protein is CASTPLASSYEQYF. As DNA, the CDR3 is TGTGCCAGCACCCCCCTTGCTAGCTCCTACGAGCAGTACTTC.